The rows below give T cell receptor beta chains drawn from one sample of a study of CD8 T cells in Susac syndrome. TCRdb re-derived calls from the immunoSEQ multiplex PCR reads in MiXCR, one entry per CDR3 protein. This sample has tens of thousands of distinct CDR3 sequences, with roughly 96% found just once. The sequenced sample consisted of CD8+ T cells from PBMCs. The receptors originated from a human donor with Susac syndrome. Both conserved end residues are part of each CDR3. A D gene is named only where the DNA matches it firmly. Rows give clone size only sometimes, using once, few, many, or a class for an expanded clone.

D	V	J	size	DNA	CDR3
.	TRBV4-3	TRBJ1-2	.	TGCGCCAGCAGCCCCACGATCAGGGCAAACTATGGCTACACCTTC	CASSPTIRANYGYTF
TRBD2	TRBV20-1	TRBJ2-1	.	TGCAGTGCTGCGGGGGGGTCCTACAATGAGCAGTTCTTC	CSAAGGSYNEQFF
.	TRBV9	TRBJ1-1	.	TGTGCCAGCAGCGTAGGAGACAGCCACACTGAAGCTTTCTTT	CASSVGDSHTEAFF
.	TRBV5-6	TRBJ2-5	.	TGTGCCAGCAGCTCGCGCCATGCGACCCAGTACTTC	CASSSRHATQYF
.	TRBV29-1	TRBJ2-1	.	TGCAGCGTTGAAGATCAAGGGAATGAGCAGTTCTTC	CSVEDQGNEQFF
.	TRBV12-3/TRBV12-4	TRBJ2-3	.	TGTGCCAGCAGTTTGGTGCCAGATACGCAGTATTTT	CASSLVPDTQYF
TRBD2	TRBV30	TRBJ2-7	.	TGTGCCTGGAGTGTATGGGGGGGGGCCTACGAGCAGTACTTC	CAWSVWGGAYEQYF
TRBD1	TRBV6-2/TRBV6-3	TRBJ2-7	.	TGTGCCAGCAGTTACTCGAGACAGGGCTACGAGCAGTACTTC	CASSYSRQGYEQYF
TRBD1	TRBV29-1	TRBJ2-5	.	TGCAGCGACCGGACAGGGCAAGAGACCCAGTACTTC	CSDRTGQETQYF
.	TRBV20-1	TRBJ2-7	.	TGCAGTACCCTCTCCAGATGGGCCGACGAGCAGTACTTC	CSTLSRWADEQYF
.	TRBV20-1	TRBJ1-2	.	TGCAGTGCTAGGGGGGCCCCAGATTCTAACTATGGCTACACCTTC	CSARGAPDSNYGYTF
.	TRBV30	TRBJ1-1	.	TGTGCCTGGAGTCCCCGGACGGCGAACACTGAAGCTTTCTTT	CAWSPRTANTEAFF
TRBD1	TRBV5-5	TRBJ2-7	.	TGTGCCAGCAGCTCCGCGACAGGGAACCCCGAGCAGTACTTC	CASSSATGNPEQYF
TRBD1	TRBV3-1	TRBJ2-5	.	TGTGCCAGCAGCCAAGACGGGACAGGGCGGGGGGAGACCCAGTACTTC	CASSQDGTGRGETQYF
.	TRBV19	TRBJ1-6	.	TGTGCCAGTAGTATCGAAAGCGTCTATAATTCACCCCTCCACTTT	CASSIESVYNSPLHF
.	TRBV5-1	TRBJ2-5	.	TGCGCCAGCAGCCTTGGACCTTTTCGGGAGACCCAGTACTTC	CASSLGPFRETQYF
TRBD1	TRBV5-6	TRBJ1-1	once	TGTGCCAGCAGCGAAACAGGGGGCAGGAACACTGAAGCTTTCTTT	CASSETGGRNTEAFF
.	TRBV13	TRBJ1-1	.	TGTGCCAGCAGCCCGGGGGGGGCCAACACTGAAGCTTTCTTT	CASSPGGANTEAFF
.	TRBV4-3	TRBJ1-4	.	TGCGCCAGCAGCGATCGGGGGACTATTAATGAAAAACTGTTTTTT	CASSDRGTINEKLFF
.	TRBV12-3/TRBV12-4	TRBJ2-7	.	TGTGCCAGCACCCTGACGGATCTCTACGAGCAGTACTTC	CASTLTDLYEQYF
TRBD1	TRBV29-1	TRBJ1-4	once	TGCAGCGCCCAGGACAGGGAATACGAAAAACTGTTTTTT	CSAQDREYEKLFF
.	TRBV9	TRBJ1-2	.	TGTGCCAGCTCCCCGGCGATGGTCGGGGTTTATGGCTACACCTTC	CASSPAMVGVYGYTF
TRBD2	TRBV11-2	TRBJ2-1	.	TGTGCCAGCAGGCCCACTAGCGGGGGGCACAATGAGCAGTTCTTC	CASRPTSGGHNEQFF
.	TRBV9	TRBJ2-3	.	TGTGCCAGCAGCGGCGCAGATACGCAGTATTTT	CASSGADTQYF
TRBD1	TRBV2	TRBJ2-3	.	TGTGCCAGCACGGGCAGGACAGGGGGCAGAGATACGCAGTATTTT	CASTGRTGGRDTQYF
.	TRBV27	TRBJ2-1	.	TGTGCCAGCAGTCCAAGGCCCCCCTGGGGAGGGGGGTCCTACAATGAGCAGTTCTTC	CASSPRPPWGGGSYNEQFF
.	TRBV29-1	TRBJ2-2	.	TGCAGCGTGGCTACGTCGAGGGGCTTCCCCGGGGAGCTGTTTTTT	CSVATSRGFPGELFF
TRBD2	TRBV5-6	TRBJ2-1	.	TGTGCCAGCAGCGGGGGACTAGCTTCCATCAATGAGCAGTTCTTC	CASSGGLASINEQFF
.	TRBV27	TRBJ2-3	.	TGTGCCAGCAGTCCCGAGAGGGGACGGGGCACAGATACGCAGTATTTT	CASSPERGRGTDTQYF
.	TRBV5-5	TRBJ2-3	.	TGTGCCAGCAGCTTGTGGTCTAGGAGCACAGATACGCAGTATTTT	CASSLWSRSTDTQYF
.	TRBV9	TRBJ1-2	.	TGTGCCAGCAGCGTAGGATACAGAGCTAACTATGGCTACACCTTC	CASSVGYRANYGYTF
TRBD2	TRBV4-3	TRBJ2-7	.	TGCGCCAGCAGCCAAGACCGAGCGGGGGGGCACTACGAGCAGTACTTC	CASSQDRAGGHYEQYF
TRBD1	TRBV29-1	TRBJ1-1	.	TGCAGCGCCTCGGACAGGGTCACTGAAGCTTTCTTT	CSASDRVTEAFF
.	TRBV6-5	TRBJ2-5	.	TGTGCCAGCAGTTACGGCTATGGAGAGACCCAGTACTTC	CASSYGYGETQYF
.	TRBV9	TRBJ2-3	.	TGTGCCAGCAGCGCCCGCGCCTCGGGGCAGACAGATACGCAGTATTTT	CASSARASGQTDTQYF
.	TRBV27	TRBJ1-5	.	TGTGCCAGCAGTCCGACGGGGGGTCCTCCCCAGCATTTT	CASSPTGGPPQHF
.	TRBV3-1	TRBJ2-2	.	TGTGCCAGCAGCCCTCACTACGAGGTAACCGGGGAGCTGTTTTTT	CASSPHYEVTGELFF
TRBD1	TRBV15	TRBJ2-5	.	TGTGCCACCAGCAGAGGTGGACAGGGGGCGGTCGAGACCCAGTACTTC	CATSRGGQGAVETQYF
TRBD1	TRBV20-1	TRBJ2-5	few	TGCAGTGCTGACCGGGACAGGGGACGGGAGACCCAGTACTTC	CSADRDRGRETQYF
TRBD1	TRBV5-4	TRBJ2-7	once	TGTGCCAGCACCCCCGAGGGGACAGGGCGCCACGAGCAGTACTTC	CASTPEGTGRHEQYF
.	TRBV20-1	TRBJ2-2	once	TGCAGTGCTAGAGATCCCAGACACACCGGGGAGCTGTTTTTT	CSARDPRHTGELFF
.	TRBV19	TRBJ2-2	.	TGTGCCAGTATCGAGGGTGGCTTTTCCACCGGGGAGCTGTTTTTT	CASIEGGFSTGELFF
TRBD2	TRBV7-2	TRBJ2-1	.	TGTGCCAGCAGCTCCAGACTAGCGGGGGGAGCCTACAATGAGCAGTTCTTC	CASSSRLAGGAYNEQFF
.	TRBV20-1	TRBJ1-1	.	TGCAGTGCTAGAGATTGGGGGACTGAAGCTTTCTTT	CSARDWGTEAFF
TRBD1	TRBV29-1	TRBJ2-7	.	TGCAGCGTTGCGTTCGGGACAGCCTACGAGCAGTACTTC	CSVAFGTAYEQYF
TRBD1	TRBV9	TRBJ2-3	.	TGTGCCAGCAGCGTGTCCACAGGGGGCGGTGGCACAGATACGCAGTATTTT	CASSVSTGGGGTDTQYF
.	TRBV11-2	TRBJ2-1	.	TGTGCCAGCAGCGGAAGAGAGAGGTCTAGCTCCTACAATGAGCAGTTCTTC	CASSGRERSSSYNEQFF
.	TRBV30	TRBJ2-7	.	TGTGCCTGGAGTAGGGCTGCCAGCTCCTACGAGCAGTACTTC	CAWSRAASSYEQYF
TRBD1	TRBV7-9	TRBJ1-2	.	TGTGCCCTACTTGAGGGGGACAGCTATGGCTACACCTTC	CALLEGDSYGYTF
TRBD2	TRBV20-1	TRBJ2-5	.	TGCAGTGCTTCGAGACTAGCGGGGGGGCCTGTTGGAGAGACCCAGTACTTC	CSASRLAGGPVGETQYF
.	TRBV25-1	TRBJ2-1	.	TGTGCCAGCGGGGACACCTACAATGAGCAGTTCTTC	CASGDTYNEQFF
TRBD1	TRBV10-3	TRBJ1-2	.	TGTGCCATCAAGGCCTGGACAGGGTCGGATGGCTACACCTTC	CAIKAWTGSDGYTF
.	TRBV28	TRBJ1-2	.	TGTGCCAGCAGTAGCCTCAGAGGGGGGTATGGCTACACCTTC	CASSSLRGGYGYTF
.	TRBV20-1	TRBJ1-1	.	TGCAGTGCTAGCGACCCGAACACTGAAGCTTTCTTT	CSASDPNTEAFF
.	TRBV6-5	TRBJ2-2	.	TGTGCCAGCAGTATGATAGGCACCGGGGAGCTGTTTTTT	CASSMIGTGELFF
TRBD1	TRBV6-5	TRBJ1-1	.	TGTGCCAGCAGTTACTCGGGACAGAATGAAGCTTTCTTT	CASSYSGQNEAFF
.	TRBV2	TRBJ1-6	.	TGTGCCAGCATGGGTATGGAAGTGACGGAACCCCTCCACTTT	CASMGMEVTEPLHF